The clone carrying this T cell receptor beta chain was counted between two and nine times. No antigen is known for it. This sample is part of a study of T-cell memory formation after mild COVID-19. General observations from the study: SARS-CoV-2 specificity was not confirmed for second-wave clones peaking on day 37.

From 5'RACE with constant-segment primers came TCR alpha and TCR beta cDNA libraries that carried sample barcodes and UMIs. TCRdb called the 5' RACE reads again in MiXCR, with one record for every CDR3 protein. The sample consists of about 560,000 distinct CDR3 sequences, 18% of them appearing once. The CDR3 is made up of 13 amino acids. The V and J ends lost 7 bases and 5 bases respectively, with 10 bases between them. Germline loops: CDR1 KGHDR, CDR2 SFDVKD. The receptor's source is an adult woman who had mild COVID-19 (a few samples of this study predate the infection). Cell type and time point are not known. Input material: PBMCs or a T cell subset sorted from them (not recorded which). The genes are TRBV24-1 and TRBJ2-2; a possible D gene is TRBD2 (6 bases). CDR3 residues: CATRAGGTGELFF. The CDR3 DNA reads as TGTGCCACCAGAGCCGGGGGAACCGGGGAGCTGTTTTTT.